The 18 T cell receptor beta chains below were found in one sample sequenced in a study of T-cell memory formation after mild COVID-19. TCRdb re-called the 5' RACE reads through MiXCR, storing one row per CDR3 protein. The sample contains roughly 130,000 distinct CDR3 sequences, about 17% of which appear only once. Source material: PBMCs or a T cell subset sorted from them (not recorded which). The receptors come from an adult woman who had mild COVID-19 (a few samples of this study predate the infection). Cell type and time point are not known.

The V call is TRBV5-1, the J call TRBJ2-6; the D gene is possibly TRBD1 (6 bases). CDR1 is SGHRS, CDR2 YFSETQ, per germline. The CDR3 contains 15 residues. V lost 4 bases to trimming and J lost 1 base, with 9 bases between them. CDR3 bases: TGCGCCAGCAGCGGAACAGGGTCTGGGGCCAACGTCCTGACTTTC. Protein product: CASSGTGSGANVLTF.

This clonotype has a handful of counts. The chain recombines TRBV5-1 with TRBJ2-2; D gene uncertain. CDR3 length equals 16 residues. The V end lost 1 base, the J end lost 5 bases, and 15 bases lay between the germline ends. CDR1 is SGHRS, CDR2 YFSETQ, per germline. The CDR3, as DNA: TGCGCCAGCAGCTTGAGCCTAGTAGCAAGGACCGGGGAGCTGTTTTTT. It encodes CASSLSLVARTGELFF.

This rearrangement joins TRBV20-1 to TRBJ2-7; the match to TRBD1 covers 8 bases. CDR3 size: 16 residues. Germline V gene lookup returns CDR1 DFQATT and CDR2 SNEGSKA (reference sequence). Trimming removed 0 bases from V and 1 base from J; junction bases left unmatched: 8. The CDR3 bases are TGCAGTGCTAGAGATCAGGGGACAGGAATATCCTACGAGCAGTACTTC. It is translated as CSARDQGTGISYEQYF.

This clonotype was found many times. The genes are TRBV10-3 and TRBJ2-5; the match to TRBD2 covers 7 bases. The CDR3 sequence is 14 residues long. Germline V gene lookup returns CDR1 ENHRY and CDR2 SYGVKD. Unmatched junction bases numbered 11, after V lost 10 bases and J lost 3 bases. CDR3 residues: CATYAGVREETQYF. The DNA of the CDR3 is TGTGCCACCTACGCGGGAGTTCGGGAAGAGACCCAGTACTTC.

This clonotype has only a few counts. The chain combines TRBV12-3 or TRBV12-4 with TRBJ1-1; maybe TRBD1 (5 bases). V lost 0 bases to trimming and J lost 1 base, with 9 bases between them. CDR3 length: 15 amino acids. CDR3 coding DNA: TGTGCCAGCAGTTTAGCCGGGACCGGGAACACTGAAGCTTTCTTT. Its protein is CASSLAGTGNTEAFF.

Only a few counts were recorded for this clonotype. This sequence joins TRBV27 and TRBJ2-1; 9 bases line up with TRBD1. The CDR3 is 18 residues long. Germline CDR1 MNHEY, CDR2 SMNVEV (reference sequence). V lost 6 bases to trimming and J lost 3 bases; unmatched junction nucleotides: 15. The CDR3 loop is CASSPGWDRAENYNEQFF. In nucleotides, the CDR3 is TGTGCCAGCAGCCCAGGCTGGGACAGGGCCGAAAACTACAATGAGCAGTTCTTC.

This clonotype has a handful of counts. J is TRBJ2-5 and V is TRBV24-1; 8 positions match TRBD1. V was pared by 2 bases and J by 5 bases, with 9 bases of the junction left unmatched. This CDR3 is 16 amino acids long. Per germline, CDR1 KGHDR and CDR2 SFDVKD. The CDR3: CATSDSDYRDRETQYF. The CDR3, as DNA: TGTGCCACCAGTGATTCCGATTACCGGGACAGGGAGACCCAGTACTTC.

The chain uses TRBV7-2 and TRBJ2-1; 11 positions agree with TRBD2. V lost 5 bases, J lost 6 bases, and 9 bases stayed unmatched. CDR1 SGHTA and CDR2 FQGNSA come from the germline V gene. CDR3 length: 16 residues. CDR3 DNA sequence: TGTGCCAGCAGCCCAAAGCTAGCGGGGGGCCCCAATGAGCAGTTCTTC. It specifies CASSPKLAGGPNEQFF. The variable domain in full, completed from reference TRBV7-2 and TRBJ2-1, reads GAGVSQSPSNKVTEKGKDVELRCDPISGHTALYWYRQSLGQGLEFLIYFQGNSAPDKSGLPSDRFSAERTGGSVSTLTIQRTQQEDSAVYLCASSPKLAGGPNEQFFGPGTRLTVL.

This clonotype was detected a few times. The CDR3 sequence: CASSMLSGITVKNTGELFF. DNA of the CDR3: TGTGCCAGCAGCATGCTTAGCGGGATAACCGTAAAGAACACCGGGGAGCTGTTTTTT. V gene TRBV6-2 or TRBV6-3 combines with J gene TRBJ2-2; TRBD2 matches 8 bases. Per the germline V gene, CDR1 is MNHEY and CDR2 is SVGEGT. Trimming took 6 bases from V and 1 from J; bases not matched to a gene: 16. This CDR3 has 19 residues.

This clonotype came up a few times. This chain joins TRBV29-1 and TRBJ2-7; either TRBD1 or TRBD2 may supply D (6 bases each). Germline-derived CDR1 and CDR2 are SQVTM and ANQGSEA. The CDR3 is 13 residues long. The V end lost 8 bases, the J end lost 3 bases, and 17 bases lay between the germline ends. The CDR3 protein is CSIFGGAGYEQYF. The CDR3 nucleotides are TGCAGCATCTTCGGGGGCGCGGGCTACGAGCAGTACTTC.

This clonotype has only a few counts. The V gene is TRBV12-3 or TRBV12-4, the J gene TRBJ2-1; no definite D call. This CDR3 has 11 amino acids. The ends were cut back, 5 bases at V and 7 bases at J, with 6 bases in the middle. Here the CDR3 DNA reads TGTGCCAGCAGTCAAAGTAATGAGCAGTTCTTC. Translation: CASSQSNEQFF.

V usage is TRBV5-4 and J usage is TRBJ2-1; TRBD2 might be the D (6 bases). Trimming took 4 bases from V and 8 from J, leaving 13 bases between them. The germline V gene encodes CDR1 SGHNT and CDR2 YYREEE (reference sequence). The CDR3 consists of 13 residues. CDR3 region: CASSPGLPHEQFF. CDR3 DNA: TGTGCCAGCAGCCCGGGACTCCCCCATGAGCAGTTCTTC. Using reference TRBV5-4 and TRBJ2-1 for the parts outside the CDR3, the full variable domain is ETGVTQSPTHLIKTRGQQVTLRCSSQSGHNTVSWYQQALGQGPQFIFQYYREEENGRGNFPPRFSGLQFPNYSSELNVNALELDDSALYLCASSPGLPHEQFFGPGTRLTVL.

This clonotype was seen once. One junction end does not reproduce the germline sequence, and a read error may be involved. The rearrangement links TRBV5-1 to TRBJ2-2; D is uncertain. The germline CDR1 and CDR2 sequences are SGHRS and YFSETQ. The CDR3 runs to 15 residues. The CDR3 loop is CSSSSDGMTAGELFF. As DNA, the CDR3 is TGCTCCAGCAGCTCCGACGGAATGACTGCCGGGGAGCTGTTTTTT.

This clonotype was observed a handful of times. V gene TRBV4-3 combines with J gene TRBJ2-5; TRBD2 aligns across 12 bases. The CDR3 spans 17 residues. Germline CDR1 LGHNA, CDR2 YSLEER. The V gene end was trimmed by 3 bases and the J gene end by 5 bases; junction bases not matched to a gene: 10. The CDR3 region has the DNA TGCGCCAGCAGCCATGCCATGACTAGCGGGAGCCAGGAGACCCAGTACTTC. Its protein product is CASSHAMTSGSQETQYF.

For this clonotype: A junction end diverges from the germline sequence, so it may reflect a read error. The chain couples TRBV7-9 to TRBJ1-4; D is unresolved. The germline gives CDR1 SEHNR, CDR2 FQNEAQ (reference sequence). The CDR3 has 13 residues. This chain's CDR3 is CASSFGPREKVFF. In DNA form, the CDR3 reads TGTGCCAGCAGCTTCGGCCCCCGTGAAAAAGTGTTTTTT.

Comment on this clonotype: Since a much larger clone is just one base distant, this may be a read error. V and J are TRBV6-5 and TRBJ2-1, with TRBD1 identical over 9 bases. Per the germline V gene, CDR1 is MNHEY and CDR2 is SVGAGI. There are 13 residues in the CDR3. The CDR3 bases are TGTGACAGCAGTTCCTGGACAGGGGATGAGCAGTTCTTC. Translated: CDSSSWTGDEQFF.

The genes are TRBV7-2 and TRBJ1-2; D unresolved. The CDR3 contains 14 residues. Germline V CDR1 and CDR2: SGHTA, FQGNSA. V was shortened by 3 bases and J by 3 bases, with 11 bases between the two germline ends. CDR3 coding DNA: TGTGCCAGCAGCTTGGACCCGGGCGACTATGGCTACACCTTC. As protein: CASSLDPGDYGYTF.

For the CDR3, the DNA is TGCAGCGTTGAACGACGGCTGAACACTGAAGCTTTCTTT. Encoded protein: CSVERRLNTEAFF. V usage is TRBV29-1 and J usage is TRBJ1-1; D is ambiguous. Germline assignment: CDR1 SQVTM and CDR2 ANQGSEA. The CDR3 length is 13 residues. V was cut by 2 bases and J by 0 bases, with 7 bases left in between.